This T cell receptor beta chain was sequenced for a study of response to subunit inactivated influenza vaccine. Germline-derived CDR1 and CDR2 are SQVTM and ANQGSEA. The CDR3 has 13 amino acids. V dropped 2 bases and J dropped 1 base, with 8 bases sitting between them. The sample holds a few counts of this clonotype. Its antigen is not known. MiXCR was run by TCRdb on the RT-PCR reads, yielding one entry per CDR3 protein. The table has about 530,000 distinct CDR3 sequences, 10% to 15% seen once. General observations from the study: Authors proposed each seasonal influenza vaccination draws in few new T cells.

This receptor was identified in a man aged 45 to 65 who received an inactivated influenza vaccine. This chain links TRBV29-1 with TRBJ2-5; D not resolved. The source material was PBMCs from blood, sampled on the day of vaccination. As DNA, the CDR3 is TGCAGCGTTGAATTCCGGACCCAAGAGACCCAGTACTTC. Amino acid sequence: CSVEFRTQETQYF.